These 31 T cell receptor beta chains were all obtained from the same sample, sequenced in a study of blood T cell repertoires in COVID-19. Repertoires were generated with immunoSEQ multiplex PCR, while TCRdb's copy carries only in-frame clones and drops some. This sample has approximately 300,000 clones, with around 85% found just once. The sample was peripheral blood. The origin of the receptors is a human donor with COVID-19, enrolled during active disease. The donor label of this sample is uncertain.

With respect to this clone: The junction does not match germline at one end; this may be a read error. The CDR3 sequence: CASSLGTSGSSYEQYF. The CDR3, as DNA: TGTGCTAGCAGCTTGGGGACTAGCGGGAGCTCCTACGAGCAGTACTTC. V usage is TRBV7-7 and J usage is TRBJ2-7; 14 nucleotides align to TRBD2. From germline, CDR1 is SSHAT and CDR2 FNYEAQ (reference sequence). The CDR3 extends over 16 amino acids.

The rearrangement joins TRBV7-2 to TRBJ1-2; D is unresolved. Trimming stripped 5 bases from V and 11 bases from J, with 15 bases between. CDR1 SGHTA and CDR2 FQGNSA come from the germline V gene. The length of the CDR3 is 12 residues. The DNA of the CDR3 is TGTGCCAGCAGCCCCCCCTTATCCCCGTACACCTTC. Its protein product is CASSPPLSPYTF.

The chain links TRBV2 to TRBJ2-6; 8 positions agree with TRBD1. The CDR3 sequence is 19 residues long. The germline CDR1 and CDR2 sequences are SNHLY and FYNNEI. V trimming: 5 bases; J trimming: 0 bases; junction bases outside the gene matches: 12. The CDR3 coding sequence is TGTGCCAGCAGTTTTGAAGGACAGGGAAGGAGCTCTGGGGCCAACGTCCTGACTTTC. Residues: CASSFEGQGRSSGANVLTF.

The rearrangement joins TRBV4-2 to TRBJ1-5; the D gene is possibly TRBD1 (5 bases). The V gene's germline CDR1 is LGHNA and CDR2 YNFKEQ. Trimming took 3 bases from V and 1 from J, leaving 10 bases between them. The CDR3 consists of 15 residues. The CDR3 here is CASSQGRQSNQPQHF. CDR3 nucleotides: TGTGCCAGCAGCCAGGGCCGACAGAGCAATCAGCCCCAGCATTTT.

This rearrangement joins TRBV7-3 to TRBJ2-2; 7 positions agree with TRBD2. Trimming at V came to 5 bases and at J to 8 bases, leaving 2 bases not matched to a gene. The germline CDR1 and CDR2 sequences are SGHTA and FQGTGA. This CDR3 has 12 amino acids. For the CDR3, the DNA is TGTGCCAGCAGCGATAGCGGGGGGGAGCTGTTTTTT. Amino acid sequence: CASSDSGGELFF. The entire variable domain, with the rest obtained from reference TRBV7-3 and TRBJ2-2, is as follows: GAGVSQTPSNKVTEKGKYVELRCDPISGHTALYWYRQSLGQGPEFLIYFQGTGAADDSGLPNDRFFAVRPEGSVSTLKIQRTERGDSAVYLCASSDSGGELFFGEGSRLTVL.

The chain links TRBV20-1 to TRBJ1-6; TRBD1 agrees at 7 bases. CDR1 DFQATT and CDR2 SNEGSKA come from the germline V gene (reference sequence). This CDR3 comprises 15 residues. The J segment lost 7 bases and the V segment lost 3 bases, leaving 9 bases of the junction unmatched. The CDR3 sequence is CSASGPGTANSPLHF. The DNA of the CDR3 is TGCAGTGCTAGTGGTCCCGGGACAGCCAATTCACCCCTCCACTTT.

This sequence joins TRBV27 and TRBJ1-1, with 8 bases that match TRBD1. The germline V gene encodes CDR1 MNHEY and CDR2 SMNVEV (reference sequence). Germline trimming cut 6 bases from V and 1 base from J; bases unmatched to any gene: 7. This CDR3 contains 15 residues. The chain's CDR3 is CASRGTGLGNTEAFF. CDR3 DNA sequence: TGTGCCAGCAGGGGGACAGGACTAGGGAACACTGAAGCTTTCTTT.

The gene calls are TRBV30 and TRBJ2-1, with D hard to call. CDR3 length: 12 amino acids. CDR1 is GTSNPN and CDR2 is SVGIG in the germline V gene (reference sequence). The V end was cut by 2 bases, the J end by 13 bases, with 15 bases between. The CDR3, as DNA: TGTGCCTGGAGTCCCCTCGACGAGGAACAGTTCTTC. It codes for CAWSPLDEEQFF.

The chain recombines TRBV7-9 with TRBJ2-3, with 9 nucleotides matching TRBD2. The CDR3 sequence is 17 residues long. V was clipped by 3 bases and J by 1 base; unmatched bases: 8. CDR1 is SEHNR and CDR2 is FQNEAQ in the germline V gene (reference sequence). CDR3 protein: CASSFPLAGDGTDTQYF. The DNA for the CDR3 is TGTGCCAGCAGCTTCCCCTTAGCGGGAGACGGCACAGATACGCAGTATTTT.

The J gene is TRBJ1-6, the V gene TRBV7-2; D might be TRBD1 (6 bases). Per the germline V gene, CDR1 is SGHTA and CDR2 is FQGNSA. Between the trimmed V and J ends, which lost 4 bases and 5 bases, there was a span of 9 bases. The CDR3 runs 14 residues. The CDR3 DNA sequence: TGTGCCAGCAGCTCACAGGGTAATAATTCACCCCTCCACTTT. Its protein is CASSSQGNNSPLHF.

The V and J genes are TRBV2 and TRBJ1-1, with D possibly TRBD1 on 6 matching bases. Trimming removed 6 bases from V and 5 bases from J, with 13 bases in between. The CDR3 is 13 amino acids. CDR1 and CDR2 from the germline V gene are SNHLY and FYNNEI. The CDR3 DNA sequence: TGTGCCAGCAGATCCAACAGGGTGACTGAAGCTTTCTTT. Its protein product is CASRSNRVTEAFF. Using reference TRBV2 and TRBJ1-1 for the parts outside the CDR3, the full variable domain is EPEVTQTPSHQVTQMGQEVILRCVPISNHLYFYWYRQILGQKVEFLVSFYNNEISEKSEIFDDQFSVERPDGSNFTLKIRSTKLEDSAMYFCASRSNRVTEAFFGQGTRLTVV.

This clone was recorded only once. The V gene is TRBV7-3, the J gene TRBJ1-1; 7 bases line up with TRBD1. The CDR3 loop spans 15 amino acids. Germline assignment: CDR1 SGHTA and CDR2 FQGTGA. Trimming cost V 2 bases and J 1 base; bases outside gene matches: 4. CDR3 amino acids: CASSLRDSGNTEAFF. The DNA of the CDR3 is TGTGCCAGCAGCTTACGGGACAGTGGGAACACTGAAGCTTTCTTT.

This chain links TRBV28 with TRBJ1-5; 8 bases are a match to TRBD1. This CDR3 is 16 amino acids long. The germline V gene has CDR1 MDHEN and CDR2 SYDVKM. V shed 7 bases, J shed 11 bases, and the junction held 19 bases outside the gene matches. For the CDR3, the DNA is TGTGCCAGCAACCTGGAGGGTGCAGGGGGCGGGTTGGCCCAGCATTTT. It is translated as CASNLEGAGGGLAQHF.

About this clone itself: The same CDR3 is also encoded by other DNA sequences in this sample. V gene TRBV30 combines with J gene TRBJ2-1, with 9 bases fitting TRBD2. The trim removed 0 bases at V and 4 bases at J, leaving 1 base unmatched. From germline, CDR1 is GTSNPN and CDR2 SVGIG (reference sequence). The CDR3 extends over 14 amino acids. The CDR3 here is CAWSVLAGYNEQFF. In DNA, the CDR3 is TGTGCCTGGAGTGTACTAGCGGGTTACAATGAGCAGTTCTTC.

Comment on this clone: Other DNA sequences of this sample code for an identical CDR3. The CDR3 reads CASSPGTGVNQPQHF. CDR3 nucleotides: TGTGCCAGCTCACCGGGTACAGGGGTGAATCAGCCCCAGCATTTT. The chain carries TRBV18 and TRBJ1-5; 7 bases are shared with TRBD1. This CDR3 is built from 15 residues. Germline trimming cut 3 bases from V and 4 bases from J; bases unmatched to any gene: 6. Germline V gene lookup returns CDR1 KGHSH and CDR2 LQKENI.

The rearrangement joins TRBV6-6 to TRBJ1-5; the D gene is possibly TRBD1 (6 bases). The germline gives CDR1 MNHNY, CDR2 SVGAGI (reference sequence). There are 13 residues in the CDR3. V shed 3 bases and J shed 4 bases, with 7 bases lying between them. The CDR3, as DNA: TGTGCCAGCAGTTATCAGGGGAATCAGCCCCAGCATTTT. Translated: CASSYQGNQPQHF.

The V and J genes are TRBV19 and TRBJ1-4, with a tentative D call TRBD1 (6 bases). V lost 6 bases and J 2 bases, leaving 13 bases between the germline ends. From germline, CDR1 is LNHDA and CDR2 SQIVND (reference sequence). The CDR3 extends over 15 amino acids. CDR3 nucleotide sequence: TGTGCCAGTAGCCTCGTTACAGGGACTAATGAAAAACTGTTTTTT. Translation: CASSLVTGTNEKLFF.

This clone was found once. This specimen includes other DNA sequences encoding the same CDR3. This rearrangement joins TRBV28 to TRBJ1-3; D remains unclear. V gave up 3 bases and J gave up 0 bases, with 6 bases separating them. The CDR3 runs to 14 residues. The germline V gene encodes CDR1 MDHEN and CDR2 SYDVKM. CDR3 nucleotides: TGTGCCAGCAGTTTTTTGAGCTCTGGAAACACCATATATTTT. Translated, it gives CASSFLSSGNTIYF.

The rearrangement uses TRBV5-1 and TRBJ1-2; D possibly corresponds to TRBD1 (6 bases). The CDR3 has 14 residues. Per germline, CDR1 SGHRS and CDR2 YFSETQ. V lost 3 bases, J lost 7 bases, and 16 bases lay in between. Here the CDR3 DNA reads TGCGCCAGCAGCTCACAGACAGGCCTCGTTGGCTACACCTTC. This gives the protein CASSSQTGLVGYTF.

This chain joins TRBV28 and TRBJ1-1, with D possibly TRBD1 on 6 matching bases. This CDR3 comprises 15 residues. The germline V gene encodes CDR1 MDHEN and CDR2 SYDVKM. The ends were cut back, 5 bases at V and 0 bases at J, with 13 bases in the middle. CDR3 sequence reads: CASSPPRGVNTEAFF. CDR3 DNA sequence: TGTGCCAGCAGTCCACCCAGGGGAGTGAACACTGAAGCTTTCTTT.

This clone turned up a few times. The rearrangement links TRBV7-2 to TRBJ1-2; D is unclear. Germline CDR1 is SGHTA and CDR2 is FQGNSA. Trimming removed 1 base at V and 2 bases at J, with 17 bases between. This CDR3 is built from 17 residues. Here the CDR3 reads CASSLGGPNFGNYGYTF. DNA of the CDR3: TGTGCCAGCAGCTTAGGTGGGCCAAATTTCGGAAACTATGGCTACACCTTC.

The genes are TRBV5-1 and TRBJ1-1, with D maybe TRBD1 (5 bases). Per the germline V gene, CDR1 is SGHRS and CDR2 is YFSETQ. Between the trimmed V and J ends, which lost 4 bases and 3 bases, there was a span of 10 bases. The length of the CDR3 is 13 residues. CDR3 coding DNA: TGCGCCAGCAGCCGTCCGGGGGACACTGAAGCTTTCTTT. It yields the protein CASSRPGDTEAFF.

The genes are TRBV11-2 and TRBJ2-3; 7 nucleotides line up with TRBD1. Trimming at V came to 3 bases and at J to 0 bases, leaving 3 bases not matched to a gene. This CDR3 is built from 15 residues. In germline, CDR1 is SGHAT, CDR2 FQNNGV. Written as DNA, the CDR3 is TGTGCCAGCAGCTTGACAGGGCTTAGCACAGATACGCAGTATTTT. Protein sequence: CASSLTGLSTDTQYF.

The chain combines TRBV5-1 with TRBJ2-7, with D possibly matching TRBD1 (6 bases). CDR3 length: 16 residues. Germline V CDR1 and CDR2: SGHRS, YFSETQ. Trimming left V 4 bases short and J 0 bases short, with 17 bases between. The CDR3: CASSPAVPGASYEQYF. CDR3 coding DNA: TGCGCCAGCAGCCCCGCCGTTCCAGGGGCCTCCTACGAGCAGTACTTC.

This chain links TRBV30 with TRBJ1-2; 8 nucleotides agree with TRBD1. The CDR3 extends over 13 amino acids. Trimming took 0 bases from V and 8 from J; bases not matched to a gene: 5. Germline V lookup: CDR1 GTSNPN, CDR2 SVGIG (reference sequence). The CDR3 nucleotides read TGTGCCTGGAGTGTACAGGGGGTGGAAGGCTACACCTTC. Translated: CAWSVQGVEGYTF.

The rearrangement joins TRBV4-3 to TRBJ2-1; the match to TRBD2 covers 10 bases. V lost 5 bases to trimming and J lost 5 bases; unmatched junction nucleotides: 15. Per germline, CDR1 LGHNA and CDR2 YSLEER. CDR3 length: 18 residues. The CDR3 coding sequence is TGCGCCAGCAGCAAACGGCCCCCAACTAGCGGGAACCACAATGAGCAGTTCTTC. Protein: CASSKRPPTSGNHNEQFF.

The rearrangement links TRBV4-2 to TRBJ2-1; D is perhaps TRBD2 (6 bases). The CDR3 is 14 residues long. V shed 8 bases and J shed 2 bases, with 13 bases lying between them. Germline V gene sequence: CDR1 LGHNA, CDR2 YNFKEQ. CDR3 coding DNA: TGTGCCAGCGCGGGGACTCCTACCTACAATGAGCAGTTCTTC. It is translated as CASAGTPTYNEQFF.

The chain joins TRBV4-3 to TRBJ2-3; D gene unclear. The CDR3 runs 16 residues. Germline V gives CDR1 LGHNA, CDR2 YSLEER. Trimming shortened V by 4 bases and J by 0 bases, and 14 bases separated the two germline ends. CDR3 sequence reads: CASSLKAEDSTDTQYF. CDR3 nucleotide sequence: TGCGCCAGCAGCCTAAAAGCAGAGGATAGCACAGATACGCAGTATTTT.

The rearrangement joins TRBV7-9 to TRBJ2-1, with TRBD2 matching 10 bases. Germline V CDR1 and CDR2: SEHNR, FQNEAQ (reference sequence). The CDR3 covers 15 residues. V lost 6 bases to trimming and J lost 9 bases; unmatched junction nucleotides: 11. The CDR3 DNA follows: TGTGCCAGCAGTCTGCCTAGCGGGAGTCGGAGTGAGCAGTTCTTC. Its protein product is CASSLPSGSRSEQFF.

The chain recombines TRBV27 with TRBJ2-3, with 7 bases fitting TRBD2. V dropped 4 bases and J dropped 0; count of bases not matched to a gene: 1. In germline, CDR1 is MNHEY, CDR2 SMNVEV (reference sequence). This CDR3 contains 14 residues. DNA for the CDR3: TGTGCCAGCAGTTATAGCGGGAGCACAGATACGCAGTATTTT. Protein product: CASSYSGSTDTQYF.

The chain uses TRBV27 and TRBJ2-3; D possibly corresponds to TRBD2 (5 bases). The CDR3 is made up of 14 amino acids. Germline values: CDR1 MNHEY, CDR2 SMNVEV (reference sequence). V lost 5 bases, J lost 2 bases, and 11 bases lay in between. CDR3 region: CASSPGLLTDTQYF. The CDR3 DNA reads TGTGCCAGCAGTCCCGGACTCCTCACAGATACGCAGTATTTT.